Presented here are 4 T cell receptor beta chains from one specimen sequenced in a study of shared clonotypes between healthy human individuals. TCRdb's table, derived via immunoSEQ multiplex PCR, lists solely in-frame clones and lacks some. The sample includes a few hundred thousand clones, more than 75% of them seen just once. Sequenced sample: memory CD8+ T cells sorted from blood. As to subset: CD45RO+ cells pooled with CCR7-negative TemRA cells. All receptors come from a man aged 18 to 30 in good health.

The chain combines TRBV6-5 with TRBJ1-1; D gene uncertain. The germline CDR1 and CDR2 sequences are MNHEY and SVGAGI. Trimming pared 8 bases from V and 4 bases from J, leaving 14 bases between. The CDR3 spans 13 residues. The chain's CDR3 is CASSFNLATEAFF. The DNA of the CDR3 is TGTGCCAGCTCGTTTAATCTGGCCACTGAAGCTTTCTTT.

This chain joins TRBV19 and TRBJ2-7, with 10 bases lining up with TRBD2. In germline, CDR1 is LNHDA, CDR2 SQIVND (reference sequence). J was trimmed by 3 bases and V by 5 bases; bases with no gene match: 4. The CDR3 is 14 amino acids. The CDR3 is CASSRGLADYEQYF. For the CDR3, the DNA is TGTGCCAGTAGTCGAGGACTAGCGGACTACGAGCAGTACTTC.

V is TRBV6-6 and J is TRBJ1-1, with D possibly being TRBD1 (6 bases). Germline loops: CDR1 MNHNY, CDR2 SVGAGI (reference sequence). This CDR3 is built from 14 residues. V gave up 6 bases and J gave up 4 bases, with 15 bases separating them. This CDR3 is CASSEQGSGTEAFF. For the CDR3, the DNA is TGTGCCAGCAGCGAACAGGGTTCGGGCACTGAAGCTTTCTTT.

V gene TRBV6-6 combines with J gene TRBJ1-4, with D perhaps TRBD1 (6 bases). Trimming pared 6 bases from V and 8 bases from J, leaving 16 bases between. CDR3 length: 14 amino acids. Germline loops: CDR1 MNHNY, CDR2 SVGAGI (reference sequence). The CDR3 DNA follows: TGTGCCAGCAGCTGGCCGGACAGAGGAGAAAAACTGTTTTTT. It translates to CASSWPDRGEKLFF.